This T cell receptor (beta chain) was sequenced during a study of blood T cell repertoires in COVID-19. Authors' analysis steps: It was from reference gene primer amplification that nucleated cell counts were estimated. Repertoires were generated with immunoSEQ multiplex PCR, while TCRdb's copy carries only in-frame clones and drops some. V, J and clone size were drawn from that table, and D and trimming were deduced from the DNA. Of tens of thousands of clones in the sample, over 75% are singletons; the top ten hold 10% to 15%. The clonotype originates from a human donor with active COVID-19. The donor label of this sample is uncertain. Sequenced material: peripheral blood.

CDR3 in amino acids: CASSVSPLTRGSGNTIYF. As DNA, the CDR3 is TGTGCCAGCAGCGTTTCCCCCCTCACCCGGGGGTCTGGAAACACCATATATTTT. The V gene is TRBV9, the J gene TRBJ1-3, with TRBD1 as a possible D gene (5 bases). Looked up from germline, CDR1 is SGDLS and CDR2 is YYNGEE. This CDR3 spans 18 amino acids. Trimming took 2 bases from V and 1 from J, leaving 19 bases between them.